This T cell receptor (beta chain) was sequenced in a study of vaccination effects on CD4 cells after COVID-19. Study details: The study sampled a couple of convalescent patients 16 days and one week before vaccination.

General study points: Spike-reactive clones present post-vaccine in convalescents were predominantly new vaccine-induced clones. Convalescent patients numbered few in the study; early post-infection timepoints were missing entirely.

The CDR3 has 13 residues. Trimming left V 2 bases short and J 4 bases short, with 3 bases between. Looked up from germline, CDR1 is SGHTA and CDR2 is FQGNSA. Comment on this clone: What it binds is unknown.

The data were produced by immunoSEQ multiplex PCR, yet TCRdb's version contains in-frame clones alone and is incomplete. The table lists about 26,000 clones, 78% of them singletons. Antigen-specific CD4+ T cells were expanded with viral peptide pools in the ViraFEST assay before sequencing. Cultured cells yielded isolated CD4+ T cells after 10 days. Convalescent patients had PCR-confirmed SARS-CoV-2 infection between March and December 2020. Wells containing 1.5 million to 2 million PBMC each were cultured with roughly 10 IU/ml IL-2 and 10 ug/ml peptides. The V gene is TRBV7-2, the J gene TRBJ1-6; no clear D gene. Sequenced here: CD4+ T cells from PBMCs cultured with HCoV-NL63 spike peptides, sampled before COVID-19 vaccination. This receptor was identified in a human donor who had a prior SARS-CoV-2 infection. The CDR3 region is CASSLQYNSPLHF. Here the CDR3 DNA reads TGTGCCAGCAGCTTACAGTATAATTCACCCCTCCACTTT.